This T cell receptor (beta chain) stems from a study of blood T cells in healthy people across ages. Overall study results and limits: A strong correlation was found between TCR beta diversity and the percentage of naive T cells. Donors of long life had a larger count of naive CD4+ cells and greater diversity than aged donors. Donor CMV infection status was unknown, possibly confounding age-related changes in expanded clonotypes.

Primed by a sample-barcoded 5' primer and a J-beta primer mix, a second PCR proceeded for roughly 6 to 12 cycles. Each cDNA molecule received a tag from a template-switch adaptor that had 12 random nucleotides. MiXCR, applied by TCRdb to the 5' RACE reads, yields one record per CDR3 protein. Counted here are hundreds of thousands of distinct CDR3 sequences, around 68% occurring once; the ten biggest clones make up roughly 26%. Germline V gene sequence: CDR1 SGHRS, CDR2 YFSETQ. The CDR3 extends over 14 amino acids. Between the trimmed V and J ends, which lost 0 bases and 6 bases, there was a span of 12 bases. On this clonotype itself: What it binds is not known.

The chain links TRBV5-1 to TRBJ1-2; no clear D. Sequences were obtained from blood. The sequence was obtained from a man aged 25-45 years in good health. CDR3 region: CASSLGGVNDGYTF. The CDR3 coding sequence is TGCGCCAGCAGCTTGGGTGGAGTGAATGATGGCTACACCTTC.